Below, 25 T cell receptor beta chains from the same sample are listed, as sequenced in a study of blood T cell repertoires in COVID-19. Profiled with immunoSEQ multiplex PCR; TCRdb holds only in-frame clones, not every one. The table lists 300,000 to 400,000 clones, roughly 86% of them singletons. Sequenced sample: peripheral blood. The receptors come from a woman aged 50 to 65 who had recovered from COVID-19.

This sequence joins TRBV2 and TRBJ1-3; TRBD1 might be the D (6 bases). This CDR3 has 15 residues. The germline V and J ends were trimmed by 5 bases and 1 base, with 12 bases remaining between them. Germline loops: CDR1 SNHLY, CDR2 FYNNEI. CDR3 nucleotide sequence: TGTGCCAGCAGTTCCGAGGGGGGGTCTGGAAACACCATATATTTT. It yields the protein CASSSEGGSGNTIYF.

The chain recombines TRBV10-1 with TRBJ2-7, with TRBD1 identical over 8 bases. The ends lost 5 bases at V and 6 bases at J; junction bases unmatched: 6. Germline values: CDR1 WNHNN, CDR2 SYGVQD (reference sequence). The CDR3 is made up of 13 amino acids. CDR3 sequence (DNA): TGCGCCAGCAGTAAAGGACAGGGTGGCGAGCAGTACTTC. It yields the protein CASSKGQGGEQYF.

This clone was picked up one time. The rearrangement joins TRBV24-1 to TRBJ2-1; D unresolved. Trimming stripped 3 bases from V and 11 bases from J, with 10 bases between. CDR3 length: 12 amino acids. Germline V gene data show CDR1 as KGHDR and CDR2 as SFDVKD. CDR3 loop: CATSDPRLKQFF. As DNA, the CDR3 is TGTGCCACCAGTGATCCCAGGCTAAAGCAGTTCTTC.

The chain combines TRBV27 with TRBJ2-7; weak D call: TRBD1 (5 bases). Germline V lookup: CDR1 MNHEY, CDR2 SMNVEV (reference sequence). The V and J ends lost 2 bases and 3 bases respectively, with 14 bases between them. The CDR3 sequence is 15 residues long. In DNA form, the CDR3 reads TGTGCCAGCAGTTTAGTTTGGCAGGGTGGCTACGAGCAGTACTTC. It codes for CASSLVWQGGYEQYF.

In DNA form, the CDR3 reads TGTGCCAGCAGTTTACGAGACAACGTGCCCTACGAGCAGTACTTC. Amino acids: CASSLRDNVPYEQYF. The gene calls are TRBV27 and TRBJ2-7, with unresolved D. V lost 2 bases and J lost 2, with 13 bases in between. In germline, CDR1 is MNHEY, CDR2 SMNVEV (reference sequence). This CDR3 has 15 amino acids.

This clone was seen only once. Here the CDR3 reads CASGQGQGGYTF. The CDR3 DNA sequence: TGTGCCTCCGGACAGGGACAAGGGGGCTACACCTTC. The chain links TRBV30 to TRBJ1-2; 8 positions match TRBD1. J gave up 8 bases and V 7 bases, and 9 bases lay outside the gene matches. Germline values: CDR1 GTSNPN, CDR2 SVGIG (reference sequence). The CDR3 extends over 12 amino acids.

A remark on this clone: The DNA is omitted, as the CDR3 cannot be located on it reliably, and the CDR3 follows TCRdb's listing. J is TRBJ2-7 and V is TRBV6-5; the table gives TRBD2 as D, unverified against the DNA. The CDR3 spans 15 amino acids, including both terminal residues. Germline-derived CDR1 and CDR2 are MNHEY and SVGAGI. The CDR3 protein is CASSTSGGKSYEQYF.

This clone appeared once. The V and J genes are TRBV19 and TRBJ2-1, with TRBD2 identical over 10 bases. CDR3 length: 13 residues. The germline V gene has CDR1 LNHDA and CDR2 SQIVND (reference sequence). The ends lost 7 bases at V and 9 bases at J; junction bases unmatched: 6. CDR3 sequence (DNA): TGTGCCAGTAAAGCGGGAGGGCCGGGTGAGCAGTTCTTC. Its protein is CASKAGGPGEQFF.

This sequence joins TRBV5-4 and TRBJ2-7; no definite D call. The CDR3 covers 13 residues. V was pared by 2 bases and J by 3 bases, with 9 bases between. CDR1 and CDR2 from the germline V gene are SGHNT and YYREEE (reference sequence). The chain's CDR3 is CASSFNSFYEQYF. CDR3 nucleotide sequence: TGTGCCAGCAGCTTTAACAGTTTCTACGAGCAGTACTTC. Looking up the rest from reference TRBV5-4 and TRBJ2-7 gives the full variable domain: ETGVTQSPTHLIKTRGQQVTLRCSSQSGHNTVSWYQQALGQGPQFIFQYYREEENGRGNFPPRFSGLQFPNYSSELNVNALELDDSALYLCASSFNSFYEQYFGPGTRLTVT.

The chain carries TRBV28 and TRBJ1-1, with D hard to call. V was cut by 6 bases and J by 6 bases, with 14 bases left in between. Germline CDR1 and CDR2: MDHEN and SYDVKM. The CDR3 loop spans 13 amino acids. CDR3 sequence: CASRRQISSEAFF. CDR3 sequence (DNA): TGTGCCAGCAGGCGGCAGATTAGCTCTGAAGCTTTCTTT.

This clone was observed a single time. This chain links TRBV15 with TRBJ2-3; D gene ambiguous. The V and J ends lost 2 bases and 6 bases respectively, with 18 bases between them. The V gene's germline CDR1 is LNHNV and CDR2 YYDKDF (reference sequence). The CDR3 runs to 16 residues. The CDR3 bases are TGTGCCACCAGCAGACCTATCAAGATCACCGAGGATACGCAGTATTTT. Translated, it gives CATSRPIKITEDTQYF.

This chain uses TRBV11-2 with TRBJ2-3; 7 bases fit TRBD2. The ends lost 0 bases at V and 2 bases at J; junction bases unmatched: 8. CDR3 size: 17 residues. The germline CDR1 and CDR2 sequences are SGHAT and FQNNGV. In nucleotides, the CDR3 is TGTGCCAGCAGCTTAGATCCTCTAGCGGCGTTCACAGATACGCAGTATTTT. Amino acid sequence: CASSLDPLAAFTDTQYF.

Here the CDR3 DNA reads TGCAGCGCAAGGGGCCTTAATGAAAAACTGTTTTTT. Its protein product is CSARGLNEKLFF. The rearrangement joins TRBV29-1 to TRBJ1-4; D possibly corresponds to TRBD1 (5 bases). The CDR3 covers 12 residues. Trimming pared 7 bases from V and 4 bases from J, leaving 10 bases between. Per germline, CDR1 SQVTM and CDR2 ANQGSEA.

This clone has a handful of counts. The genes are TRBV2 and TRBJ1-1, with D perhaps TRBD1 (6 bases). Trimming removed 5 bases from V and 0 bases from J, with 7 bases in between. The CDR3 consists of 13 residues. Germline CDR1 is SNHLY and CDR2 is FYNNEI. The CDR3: CASSTGLNTEAFF. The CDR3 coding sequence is TGTGCCAGCAGTACAGGGTTGAACACTGAAGCTTTCTTT.

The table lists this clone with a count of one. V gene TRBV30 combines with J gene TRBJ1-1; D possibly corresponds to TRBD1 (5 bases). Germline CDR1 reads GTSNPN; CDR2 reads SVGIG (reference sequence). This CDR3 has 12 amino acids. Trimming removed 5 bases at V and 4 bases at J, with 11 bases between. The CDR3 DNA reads TGTGCCTGGGTCAGGGATGCCACTGAAGCTTTCTTT. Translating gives CAWVRDATEAFF.

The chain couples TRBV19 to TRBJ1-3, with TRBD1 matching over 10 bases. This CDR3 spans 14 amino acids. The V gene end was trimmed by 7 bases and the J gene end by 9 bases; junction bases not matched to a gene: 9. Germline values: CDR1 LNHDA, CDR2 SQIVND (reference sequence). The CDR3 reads CASTPGQGFGTIYF. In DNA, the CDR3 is TGTGCCAGTACCCCGGGACAGGGGTTCGGCACCATATATTTT.

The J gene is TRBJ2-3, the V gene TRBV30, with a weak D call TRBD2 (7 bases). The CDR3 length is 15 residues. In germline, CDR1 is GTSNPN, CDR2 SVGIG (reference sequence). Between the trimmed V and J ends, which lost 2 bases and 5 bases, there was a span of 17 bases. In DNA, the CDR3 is TGTGCCTGGAGTAAGGGGGGAGGGCCGGTAGATACGCAGTATTTT. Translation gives CAWSKGGGPVDTQYF. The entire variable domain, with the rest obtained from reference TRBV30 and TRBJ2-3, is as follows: SQTIHQWPATLVQPVGSPLSLECTVEGTSNPNLYWYRQAAGRGLQLLFYSVGIGQISSEVPQNLSASRPQDRQFILSSKKLLLSDSGFYLCAWSKGGGPVDTQYFGPGTRLTVL.

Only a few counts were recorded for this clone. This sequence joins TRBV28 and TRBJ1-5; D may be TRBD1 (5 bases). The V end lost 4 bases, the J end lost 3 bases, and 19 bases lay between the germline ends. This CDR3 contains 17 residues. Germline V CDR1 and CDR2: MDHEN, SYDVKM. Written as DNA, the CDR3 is TGTGCCAGCAGTTATCGCCCAGGGCAAGGGAACAATCAGCCCCAGCATTTT. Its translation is CASSYRPGQGNNQPQHF.

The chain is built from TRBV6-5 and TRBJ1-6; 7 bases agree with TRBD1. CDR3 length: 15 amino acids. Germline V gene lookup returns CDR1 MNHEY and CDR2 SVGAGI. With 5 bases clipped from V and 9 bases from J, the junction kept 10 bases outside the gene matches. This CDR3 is CASSQTGFGSSPLHF. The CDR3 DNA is TGTGCCAGCAGTCAGACAGGGTTTGGTTCTTCACCCCTCCACTTT.

The CDR3 region has the DNA TGTGCCTGGAGTCCGGGACAGGTATATTATGGCTACACCTTC. This encodes CAWSPGQVYYGYTF. V gene TRBV30 combines with J gene TRBJ1-2; TRBD1 matches 8 bases. The V and J ends lost 2 bases and 5 bases, in that order; junction bases with no gene match: 7. Germline CDR1 and CDR2: GTSNPN and SVGIG (reference sequence). The CDR3 covers 14 residues.

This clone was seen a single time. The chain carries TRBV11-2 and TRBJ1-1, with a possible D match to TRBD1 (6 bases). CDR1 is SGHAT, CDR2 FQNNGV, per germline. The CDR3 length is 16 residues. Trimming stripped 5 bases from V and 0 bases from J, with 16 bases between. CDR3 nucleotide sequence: TGTGCCAGCAGCCCCACGCAGGGGCGTATGAACACTGAAGCTTTCTTT. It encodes CASSPTQGRMNTEAFF.

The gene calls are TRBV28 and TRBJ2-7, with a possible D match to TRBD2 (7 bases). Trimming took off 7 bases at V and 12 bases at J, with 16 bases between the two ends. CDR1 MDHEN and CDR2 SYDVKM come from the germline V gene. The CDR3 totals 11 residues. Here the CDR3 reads CASKSGGAAYF. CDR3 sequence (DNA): TGTGCCAGCAAATCTGGGGGGGCGGCGTACTTC.

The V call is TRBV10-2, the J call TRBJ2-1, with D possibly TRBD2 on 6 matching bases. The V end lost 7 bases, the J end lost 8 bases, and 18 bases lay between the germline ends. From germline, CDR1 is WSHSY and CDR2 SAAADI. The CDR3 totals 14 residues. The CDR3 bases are TGCGCCAGCATGGCCGGCGGGATAGGAGATGAGCAGTTCTTC. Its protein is CASMAGGIGDEQFF.

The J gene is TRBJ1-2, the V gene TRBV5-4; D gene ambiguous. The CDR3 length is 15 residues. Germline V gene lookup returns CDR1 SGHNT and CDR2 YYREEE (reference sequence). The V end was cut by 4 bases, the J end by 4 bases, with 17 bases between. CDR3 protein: CASSTRGSGRYGYTF. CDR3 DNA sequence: TGTGCCAGCAGCACCCGAGGGTCCGGGCGCTATGGCTACACCTTC. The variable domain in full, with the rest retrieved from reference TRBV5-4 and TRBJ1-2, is ETGVTQSPTHLIKTRGQQVTLRCSSQSGHNTVSWYQQALGQGPQFIFQYYREEENGRGNFPPRFSGLQFPNYSSELNVNALELDDSALYLCASSTRGSGRYGYTFGSGTRLTVV.

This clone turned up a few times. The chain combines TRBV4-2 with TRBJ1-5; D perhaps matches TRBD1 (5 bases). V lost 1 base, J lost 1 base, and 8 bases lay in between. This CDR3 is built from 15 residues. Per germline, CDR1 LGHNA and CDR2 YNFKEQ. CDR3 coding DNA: TGTGCCAGCAGCCAAGTTGGGGGGAGCAATCAGCCCCAGCATTTT. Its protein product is CASSQVGGSNQPQHF.